This is a list of T cell receptor beta chains from one sample in a study of Graves' ophthalmopathy and Graves' hyperthyroidism. TCRdb re-called the multiplex PCR reads through MiXCR, storing one row per CDR3 protein. The sample consists of tens of thousands of distinct CDR3 sequences, roughly 46% of them appearing once. What was sequenced was peripheral blood. Receptors originate from an adult woman with Graves' ophthalmopathy. Both conserved end residues are part of each CDR3. The D gene is left open where the match is weak. Some rows mark clone size as missing; the rest say once, few, many or name a class of expanded clone.

v_gene	abundance	j_gene	d_gene	CDR3aa	CDR3nt
TRBV7-2	many	TRBJ2-3	NA	CASSPAADTQYF	TGTGCCAGCAGCCCCGCGGCAGATACGCAGTATTTT
TRBV7-2	many	TRBJ2-7	TRBD2	CASSLGLAGRDEQYF	TGTGCCAGCAGCTTAGGACTAGCGGGAAGAGACGAGCAGTACTTC
TRBV7-2	NA	TRBJ1-1	NA	CASTPVGSFNTEAFF	TGTGCCAGCACCCCCGTGGGGTCCTTTAACACTGAAGCTTTCTTT
TRBV30	many	TRBJ2-7	NA	CAWNEGGSYEQYF	TGTGCCTGGAACGAGGGTGGCTCCTACGAGCAGTACTTC
TRBV15	medium-sized	TRBJ1-4	NA	CATSRGGNEKLFF	TGTGCCACCAGCAGAGGGGGTAATGAAAAACTGTTTTTT
TRBV2	NA	TRBJ2-1	NA	CASSDPLLSGNEQFF	TGTGCCAGCAGTGATCCGCTACTCTCTGGAAATGAGCAGTTCTTC
TRBV5-1	NA	TRBJ2-2	NA	CGSSFWGRDTGELLF	TGCGGCAGCAGCTTCTGGGGGCGCGACACCGGGGAGCTGCTTTTT
TRBV4-2	many	TRBJ2-5	NA	CASSEGDSQGTQYF	TGTGCCAGCAGCGAAGGGGACTCTCAAGGGACCCAGTACTTC
TRBV25-1	NA	TRBJ2-3	TRBD2	CASSGTSGRAAFYF	TGTGCCAGCAGTGGGACTAGCGGGAGGGCCGCTTTCTATTTT
TRBV7-9	NA	TRBJ2-3	NA	CASSPSALHNEQYF	TGTGCCAGCAGCCCTTCAGCCCTACACAATGAGCAGTATTTT
TRBV5-1	many	TRBJ2-3	NA	CASRPGGSGTDTQYF	TGCGCCAGCAGGCCCGGAGGGAGTGGCACAGATACGCAGTATTTT
TRBV5-1	NA	TRBJ1-6	NA	CASSSGENSPLHF	TGCGCCAGCAGCTCCGGGGAAAATTCACCCCTCCACTTT
TRBV4-2	NA	TRBJ1-4	TRBD1	CASSRRDRDLNEKLFF	TGTGCTAGCAGCCGAAGGGACAGGGACCTTAATGAAAAACTGTTTTTT
TRBV7-9	NA	TRBJ2-1	NA	CASALVQSSYNEQFF	TGTGCCAGCGCTTTGGTCCAGAGCTCCTACAATGAGCAGTTCTTC
TRBV30	few	TRBJ1-4	TRBD1	CAWTRRTGNEKLFF	TGTGCCTGGACTCGAAGGACAGGAAATGAAAAACTGTTTTTT
TRBV10-3	few	TRBJ2-1	NA	CAISDLGQGGVRAQFF	TGTGCCATCAGTGACCTGGGGCAGGGAGGAGTTAGGGCGCAGTTCTTC
TRBV15	NA	TRBJ1-1	TRBD1	CATSKLPGTGEAFF	TGTGCCACCAGTAAACTTCCCGGGACAGGAGAAGCTTTCTTT
TRBV6-4	many	TRBJ2-2	NA	CASSESGESGELFF	TGTGCCAGCAGTGAATCGGGAGAAAGCGGGGAGCTGTTTTTT
TRBV20-1	many	TRBJ2-1	TRBD2	CSARPTSGSYNEQFF	TGCAGTGCTAGACCGACTAGCGGTTCCTACAATGAGCAGTTCTTC
TRBV12-3/TRBV12-4	many	TRBJ2-3	NA	CASSLLGASTDTQYF	TGTGCCAGCAGTTTACTCGGGGCCAGCACAGATACGCAGTATTTT
TRBV28	NA	TRBJ2-1	NA	CASSSPGRGYNEQFF	TGTGCCAGCAGTTCCCCGGGACGGGGGTACAATGAGCAGTTCTTC
TRBV20-1	once	TRBJ2-7	NA	CSATGGFNTYEQYF	TGCAGTGCTACCGGGGGATTCAATACCTACGAGCAGTACTTC
TRBV27	NA	TRBJ2-7	NA	CASSLPSYEQYF	TGTGCCAGCAGTCTACCCTCCTACGAGCAGTACTTC
TRBV10-1	medium-sized	TRBJ2-5	NA	CASSVGIDDETQYF	TGCGCCAGCAGTGTAGGTATCGATGACGAGACCCAGTACTTC
TRBV6-6	NA	TRBJ2-3	NA	CASSQRGPSTDTQYF	TGTGCCAGCAGTCAGAGAGGACCAAGCACAGATACGCAGTATTTT
TRBV14	many	TRBJ2-4	TRBD2	CASSQRTSGRAVSKNIQYF	TGTGCCAGCAGCCAACGGACTAGCGGGAGGGCCGTATCCAAAAACATTCAGTACTTC
TRBV19	few	TRBJ2-6	NA	CASSILGGANVLTF	TGTGCCAGTAGTATTTTGGGTGGGGCCAACGTCCTGACTTTC
TRBV4-3	many	TRBJ2-7	TRBD2	CASSQEISGRLPTYF	TGCGCCAGCAGCCAAGAAATTAGCGGGAGGCTTCCAACTTACTTC
TRBV20-1	NA	TRBJ2-3	TRBD2	CSYKAGDGADTQYF	TGCAGTTACAAAGCGGGAGATGGTGCAGATACGCAGTATTTT
TRBV4-3	many	TRBJ1-3	NA	CASSPQRTLSGNTIYF	TGCGCCAGCAGCCCTCAACGAACTCTATCCGGAAACACCATATATTTT
TRBV3-1	many	TRBJ2-2	NA	CASSKTSTGELFF	TGTGCCAGCAGCAAAACTAGCACCGGGGAGCTGTTTTTT
TRBV11-3	NA	TRBJ1-1	NA	CASSSSPGGNAEAFF	TGTGCCAGCAGCTCGTCGCCTGGGGGAAATGCAGAAGCTTTCTTT
TRBV29-1	NA	TRBJ1-2	NA	CSVEVGGGYGYTF	TGCAGCGTTGAAGTGGGGGGGGGTTATGGCTACACCTTC
TRBV2	NA	TRBJ1-5	NA	CASRGLRNQPQHF	TGTGCCAGCAGGGGGCTTCGGAATCAGCCCCAGCATTTT
TRBV5-8	many	TRBJ2-2	NA	CASSLGGFWGASAGELFF	TGTGCCAGCAGCTTGGGGGGATTTTGGGGGGCCAGCGCCGGGGAGCTGTTTTTT
TRBV6-5	many	TRBJ2-2	NA	CASSYGRTDTGELFF	TGTGCCAGCAGTTACGGCCGGACAGACACCGGGGAGCTGTTTTTT
TRBV4-1	many	TRBJ2-4	NA	CASSQLTDGRIQYF	TGCGCCAGCAGCCAACTAACGGACGGACGGATTCAGTACTTC
TRBV19	once	TRBJ2-3	NA	CASSIDHRDNEQYF	TGTGCCAGTAGTATAGACCATAGAGACAATGAGCAGTATTTT
TRBV15	once	TRBJ2-3	NA	CATSREVAHDDTQYF	TGTGCCACCAGCAGAGAGGTTGCTCACGACGATACGCAGTATTTT
TRBV29-1	once	TRBJ2-7	NA	CSVGTGSYEQYF	TGCAGCGTCGGGACGGGCTCCTACGAGCAGTACTTC
TRBV12-3/TRBV12-4	many	TRBJ2-4	TRBD2	CASSPTSGSAKNIQYF	TGTGCCAGCAGCCCTACTAGCGGGAGTGCCAAAAACATTCAGTACTTC
TRBV5-1	NA	TRBJ2-1	NA	CASSLAGGSGNTQFF	TGCGCCAGCAGCTTGGCCGGAGGGTCCGGGAATACGCAGTTCTTC
TRBV6-1	few	TRBJ1-2	NA	CASSVQGNYGYTF	TGTGCCAGCAGTGTTCAGGGGAACTATGGCTACACCTTC
TRBV20-1	many	TRBJ2-7	TRBD1	CSARGGDRASGEQYF	TGCAGTGCTAGAGGTGGGGACAGGGCTTCCGGGGAGCAGTACTTC
TRBV20-1	few	TRBJ2-7	NA	CSATSLSSYEQYF	TGCAGTGCAACTAGCCTAAGCTCCTACGAGCAGTACTTC